This T cell receptor (beta chain) derives from a study of CD8 T cells in ankylosing spondylitis. The CDR3 is 16 amino acids. Trimming removed 1 base from V and 0 bases from J, with 10 bases in between. Only a few counts were recorded for this clonotype. MiXCR, applied by TCRdb to the 5' RACE reads, yields one record per CDR3 protein. This repertoire shows a few hundred thousand distinct CDR3 sequences, about 19% found once; its top ten account for about 8.2%. This sequence originates from a male donor with ankylosing spondylitis or in good health (not recorded which). The gene calls are TRBV12-3 or TRBV12-4 and TRBJ1-3; D not resolved. Material: blood, either unsorted or a sorted T cell fraction (not recorded which). For the CDR3, the DNA is TGTGCCAGCAGTTTAGGACGGCGCGCCTCTGGAAACACCATATATTTT. Its protein product is CASSLGRRASGNTIYF.